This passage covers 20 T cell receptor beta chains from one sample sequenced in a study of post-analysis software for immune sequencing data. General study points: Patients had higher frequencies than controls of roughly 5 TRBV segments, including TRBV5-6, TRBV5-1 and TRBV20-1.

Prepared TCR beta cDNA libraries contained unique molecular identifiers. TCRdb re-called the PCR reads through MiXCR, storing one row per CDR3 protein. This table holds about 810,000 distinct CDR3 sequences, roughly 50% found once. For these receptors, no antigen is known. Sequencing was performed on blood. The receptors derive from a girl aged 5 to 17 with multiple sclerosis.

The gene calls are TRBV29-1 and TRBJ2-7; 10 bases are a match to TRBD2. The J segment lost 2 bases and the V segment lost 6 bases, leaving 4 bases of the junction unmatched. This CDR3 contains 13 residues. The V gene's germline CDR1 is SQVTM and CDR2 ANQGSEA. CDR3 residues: CSVKSGRAYEQYF. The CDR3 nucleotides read TGCAGCGTAAAAAGCGGGAGGGCCTACGAGCAGTACTTC.

CDR3 protein: CASSQDRGTILTDTQYF. CDR3 DNA sequence: TGCGCCAGCAGCCAAGATCGGGGGACGATCCTTACAGATACGCAGTATTTT. The chain has TRBV4-1 and TRBJ2-3; TRBD2 might be the D (6 bases). The CDR3 has 17 amino acids. Germline values: CDR1 MGHRA, CDR2 YSYEKL. Trimming pared 0 bases from V and 3 bases from J, leaving 16 bases between.

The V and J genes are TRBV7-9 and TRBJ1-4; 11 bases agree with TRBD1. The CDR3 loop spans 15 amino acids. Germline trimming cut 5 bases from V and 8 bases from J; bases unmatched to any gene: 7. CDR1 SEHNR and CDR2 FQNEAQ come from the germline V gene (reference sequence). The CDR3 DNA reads TGTGCCAGCAGCCAGAGGACAGGGGGCAAAGAAAAACTGTTTTTT. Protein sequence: CASSQRTGGKEKLFF.

CDR3 residues: CSARAGPSYNEQFF. The CDR3 DNA reads TGCAGTGCTAGAGCGGGGCCGTCCTACAATGAGCAGTTCTTC. V is TRBV20-1 and J is TRBJ2-1; D assignment may be TRBD1 or TRBD2 (5 bases each). Trimming removed 1 base from V and 1 base from J, with 8 bases in between. Germline CDR1 and CDR2: DFQATT and SNEGSKA (reference sequence). The CDR3 totals 14 residues.

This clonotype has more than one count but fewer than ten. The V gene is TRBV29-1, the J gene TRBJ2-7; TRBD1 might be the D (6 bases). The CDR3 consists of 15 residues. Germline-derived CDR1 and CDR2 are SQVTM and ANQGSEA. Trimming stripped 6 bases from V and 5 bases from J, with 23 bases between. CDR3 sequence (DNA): TGCAGCGTCTGTTCAGGGGACATCCCCGGAAACGAGCAGTACTTC. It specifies CSVCSGDIPGNEQYF.

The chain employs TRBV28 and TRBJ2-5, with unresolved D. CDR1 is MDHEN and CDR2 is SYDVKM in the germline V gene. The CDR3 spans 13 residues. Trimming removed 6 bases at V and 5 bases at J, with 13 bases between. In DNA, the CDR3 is TGTGCCAGCAGGGTTTCAGGAGTCGAGACCCAGTACTTC. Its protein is CASRVSGVETQYF.

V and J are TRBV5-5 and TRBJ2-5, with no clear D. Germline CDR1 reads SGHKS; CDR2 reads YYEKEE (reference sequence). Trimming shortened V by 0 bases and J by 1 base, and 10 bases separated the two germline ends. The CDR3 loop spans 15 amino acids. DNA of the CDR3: TGTGCCAGCAGCTTGGGGACCCGGGCCCAAGAGACCCAGTACTTC. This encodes CASSLGTRAQETQYF.

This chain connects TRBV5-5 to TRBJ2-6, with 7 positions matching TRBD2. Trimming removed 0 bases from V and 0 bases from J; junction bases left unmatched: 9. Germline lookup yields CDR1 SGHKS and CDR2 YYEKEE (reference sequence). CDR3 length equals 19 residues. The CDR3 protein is CASSLAVGRDFSGANVLTF. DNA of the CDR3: TGTGCCAGCAGCTTGGCCGTAGGGAGGGACTTCTCTGGGGCCAACGTCCTGACTTTC. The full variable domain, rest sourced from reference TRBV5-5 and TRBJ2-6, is DAGVTQSPTHLIKTRGQQVTLRCSPISGHKSVSWYQQVLGQGPQFIFQYYEKEERGRGNFPDRFSARQFPNYSSELNVNALLLGDSALYLCASSLAVGRDFSGANVLTFGAGSRLTVL.

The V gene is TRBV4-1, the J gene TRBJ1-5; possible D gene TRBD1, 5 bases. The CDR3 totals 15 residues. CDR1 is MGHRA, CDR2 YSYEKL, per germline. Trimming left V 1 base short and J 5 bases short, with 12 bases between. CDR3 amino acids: CASSQVGRGDQPQHF. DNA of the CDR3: TGCGCCAGCAGCCAAGTGGGGCGGGGGGATCAGCCCCAGCATTTT.

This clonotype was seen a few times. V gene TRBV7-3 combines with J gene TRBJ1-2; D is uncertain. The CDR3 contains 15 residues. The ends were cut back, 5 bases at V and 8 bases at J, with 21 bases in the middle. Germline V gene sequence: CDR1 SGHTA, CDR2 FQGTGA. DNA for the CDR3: TGTGCCAGCAGCCTCCGCGGGGTGGAGGGTGGAGGCTACACCTTC. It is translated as CASSLRGVEGGGYTF.

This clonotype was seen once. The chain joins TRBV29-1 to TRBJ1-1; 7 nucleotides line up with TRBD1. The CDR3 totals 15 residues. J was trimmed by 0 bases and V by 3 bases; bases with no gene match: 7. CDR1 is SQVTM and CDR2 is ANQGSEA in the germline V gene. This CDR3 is CSVELPGGLNTEAFF. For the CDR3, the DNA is TGCAGCGTTGAGCTTCCAGGGGGTTTGAACACTGAAGCTTTCTTT.

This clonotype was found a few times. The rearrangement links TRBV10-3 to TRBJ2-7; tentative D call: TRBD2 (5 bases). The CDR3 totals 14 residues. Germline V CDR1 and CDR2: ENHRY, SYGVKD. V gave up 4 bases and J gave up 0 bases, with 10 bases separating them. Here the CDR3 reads CAISAGVISYEQYF. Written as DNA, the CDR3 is TGTGCCATCAGTGCCGGGGTCATCTCCTACGAGCAGTACTTC.

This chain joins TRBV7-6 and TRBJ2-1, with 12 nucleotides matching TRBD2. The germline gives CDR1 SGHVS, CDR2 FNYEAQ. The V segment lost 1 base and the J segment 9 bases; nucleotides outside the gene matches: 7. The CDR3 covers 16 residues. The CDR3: CASSLVSSGGAGEQFF. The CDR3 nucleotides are TGTGCCAGCAGCTTAGTTTCTAGCGGGGGGGCCGGTGAGCAGTTCTTC.

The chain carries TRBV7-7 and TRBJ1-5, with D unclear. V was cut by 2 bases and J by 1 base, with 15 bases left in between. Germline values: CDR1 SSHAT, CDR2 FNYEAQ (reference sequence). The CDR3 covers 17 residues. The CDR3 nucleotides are TGTGCCAGCAGCTTAATGGGATTGGGCAGGAGCAATCAGCCCCAGCATTTT. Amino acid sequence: CASSLMGLGRSNQPQHF.

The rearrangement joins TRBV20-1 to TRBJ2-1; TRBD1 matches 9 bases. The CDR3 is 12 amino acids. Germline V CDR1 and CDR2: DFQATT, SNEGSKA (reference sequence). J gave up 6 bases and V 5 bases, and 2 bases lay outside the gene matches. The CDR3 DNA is TGCAGTGCTGAGGACAGGGGCAATGAGCAGTTCTTC. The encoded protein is CSAEDRGNEQFF.

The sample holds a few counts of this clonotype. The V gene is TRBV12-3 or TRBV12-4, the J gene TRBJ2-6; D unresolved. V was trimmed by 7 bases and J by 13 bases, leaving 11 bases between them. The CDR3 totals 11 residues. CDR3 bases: TGTGCCAGCACCTTAGGTGGAGTCCTGACTTTC. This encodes CASTLGGVLTF.

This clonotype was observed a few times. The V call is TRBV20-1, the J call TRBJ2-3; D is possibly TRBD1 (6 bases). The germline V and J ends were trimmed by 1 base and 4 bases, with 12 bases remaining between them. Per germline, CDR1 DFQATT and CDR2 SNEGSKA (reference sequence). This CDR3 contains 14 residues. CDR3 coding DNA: TGCAGTGCTAGAGTATTACAGGGTCCAGATACGCAGTATTTT. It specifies CSARVLQGPDTQYF.

The CDR3 spells CASSSTLGYEQYF. The CDR3 DNA reads TGTGCCAGCAGCTCAACGTTGGGCTACGAGCAGTACTTC. The genes are TRBV7-9 and TRBJ2-5; D unclear. The end of the DNA is better explained by TRBJ2-7, so the J call may be wrong. Per germline, CDR1 SEHNR and CDR2 FQNEAQ (reference sequence). The CDR3 has 13 amino acids.

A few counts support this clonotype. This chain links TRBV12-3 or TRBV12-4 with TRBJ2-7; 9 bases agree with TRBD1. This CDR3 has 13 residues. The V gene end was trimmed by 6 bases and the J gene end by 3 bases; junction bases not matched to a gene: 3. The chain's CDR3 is CASRDRGNYEQYF. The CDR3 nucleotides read TGTGCCAGCAGGGACAGGGGTAACTACGAGCAGTACTTC.

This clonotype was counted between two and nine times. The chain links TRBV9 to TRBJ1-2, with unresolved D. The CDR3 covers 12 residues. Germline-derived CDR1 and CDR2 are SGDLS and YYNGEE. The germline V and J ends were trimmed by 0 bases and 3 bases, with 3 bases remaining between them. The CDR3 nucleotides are TGTGCCAGCAGCGTAGGATACTATGGCTACACCTTC. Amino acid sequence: CASSVGYYGYTF.